Here is one TCR beta chain with its context. Time point given: blood at routine non-recurrence follow-up after resection. The study sequenced unsorted whole RNA from tumor, nontumor lung or frozen PBMC. The data are from a study of spatial heterogeneity in lung cancer. Trimming cost V 4 bases and J 3 bases; bases outside gene matches: 3. In germline, CDR1 is ENHRY, CDR2 SYGVKD. The CDR3 has 14 amino acids. TCRdb itself ran the 5' RACE reads through MiXCR, one entry per CDR3 protein. This sample has about 47,000 distinct CDR3 sequences, with 6% to 8.5% found just once. The sequences come from PBMCs, collected at follow-up. The receptor was isolated from a female donor with early-stage non-small cell lung cancer. J is TRBJ1-2 and V is TRBV10-3, with 9 positions matching TRBD1. CDR3 nucleotides: TGTGCCATCAGTGCCGGACAGGGGTACTATGGCTACACCTTC. This sequence encodes CAISAGQGYYGYTF.